Below are 12 T cell receptor beta chains sequenced from a single sample in a study of cytotoxic CD8 clonotypes in ibrutinib-treated CLL. Clones were sequenced by immunoSEQ multiplex PCR, and TCRdb holds only the in-frame ones, with some missing. The sample yields over 120,000 clones, roughly 83% seen once. Sequencing used PBMCs, obtained after 12 months of ibrutinib treatment. These receptor sequences come from a human donor with chronic lymphocytic leukemia.

The chain carries TRBV4-1 and TRBJ1-1, with a tentative D call TRBD1 (5 bases). Germline CDR1 and CDR2: MGHRA and YSYEKL. The CDR3 length is 16 residues. The V end lost 1 base, the J end lost 4 bases, and 16 bases lay between the germline ends. The chain's CDR3 is CASSQAPLQGTTEAFF. CDR3 nucleotide sequence: TGCGCCAGCAGCCAAGCACCCCTTCAGGGTACCACTGAAGCTTTCTTT.

The rearrangement links TRBV7-6 to TRBJ2-7, with 8 bases that match TRBD1. Germline V lookup: CDR1 SGHVS, CDR2 FNYEAQ. V shed 3 bases, J shed 6 bases, and the junction held 1 base outside the gene matches. The CDR3 totals 12 residues. CDR3 in amino acids: CASSFTGGEQYF. The DNA of the CDR3 is TGTGCCAGCAGCTTTACAGGGGGCGAGCAGTACTTC. Complete variable domain (other parts from reference TRBV7-6 and TRBJ2-7): GAGVSQSPRYKVTKRGQDVALRCDPISGHVSLYWYRQALGQGPEFLTYFNYEAQQDKSGLPNDRFSAERPEGSISTLTIQRTEQRDSAMYRCASSFTGGEQYFGPGTRLTVT.

The sample holds a few counts of this clone. The sample carries other DNA sequences with the same CDR3. The V gene is TRBV18, the J gene TRBJ2-7, with 7 bases aligning to TRBD1. The germline gives CDR1 KGHSH, CDR2 LQKENI. The CDR3 spans 12 residues. V was clipped by 3 bases and J by 4 bases; unmatched bases: 0. CDR3 nucleotides: TGTGCCAGCTCACCCAGGGGGTACGAGCAGTACTTC. Protein sequence: CASSPRGYEQYF.

This clone was detected only a few times. The chain carries TRBV18 and TRBJ2-5; D tentatively reads TRBD1 or TRBD2 (5 bases each). The CDR3 contains 13 residues. Deletions cut 7 bases from V and 2 bases from J, with 11 bases between. Germline CDR1 reads KGHSH; CDR2 reads LQKENI. The CDR3 coding sequence is TGTGCCAGCTTCAGGGACCAGCAAGAGACCCAGTACTTC. Its protein product is CASFRDQQETQYF.

V is TRBV27 and J is TRBJ2-6; 13 bases fit TRBD2. Germline V gene data show CDR1 as MNHEY and CDR2 as SMNVEV (reference sequence). This CDR3 comprises 19 residues. V lost 5 bases, J lost 0 bases, and 7 bases stayed unmatched. CDR3 DNA sequence: TGTGCCAGCAGTACTATGGGACTAGCGGGACCCTCTGGGGCCAACGTCCTGACTTTC. Its translation: CASSTMGLAGPSGANVLTF.

The chain is built from TRBV9 and TRBJ1-2; 8 nucleotides align to TRBD1. The V and J ends lost 0 bases and 4 bases, in that order; junction bases with no gene match: 20. This CDR3 has 20 amino acids. CDR1 is SGDLS, CDR2 YYNGEE, per germline. CDR3 sequence: CASSVASRRAGGASAYGYTF. In nucleotides, the CDR3 is TGTGCCAGCAGCGTAGCGTCCCGGAGGGCAGGGGGCGCGTCCGCCTATGGCTACACCTTC. Filled out from reference TRBV9 and TRBJ1-2, the complete variable domain reads DSGVTQTPKHLITATGQRVTLRCSPRSGDLSVYWYQQSLDQGLQFLIQYYNGEERAKGNILERFSAQQFPDLHSELNLSSLELGDSALYFCASSVASRRAGGASAYGYTFGSGTRLTVV.

V is TRBV27 and J is TRBJ1-2; 7 bases align to TRBD1. CDR3 size: 14 residues. V gave up 6 bases and J gave up 2 bases; unmatched junction bases: 6. The germline gives CDR1 MNHEY, CDR2 SMNVEV (reference sequence). DNA of the CDR3: TGTGCCAGCAGAAGACAGGGTACCAACTATGGCTACACCTTC. Amino acids: CASRRQGTNYGYTF.

In its sample, this clone was seen a few times. The rearrangement joins TRBV18 to TRBJ2-5, with D perhaps assigned TRBD1 or TRBD2 (5 bases each). The ends were cut back, 1 base at V and 4 bases at J, with 13 bases in the middle. The CDR3 runs 15 residues. Germline V gene lookup returns CDR1 KGHSH and CDR2 LQKENI. CDR3 loop: CASSPLLARGETQYF. The DNA of the CDR3 is TGTGCCAGCTCACCACTCCTTGCGAGGGGAGAGACCCAGTACTTC.

The CDR3 DNA reads TGTGCCAGTAGGTCGGGTCGGCTCCGCTTCACCTTC. Protein sequence: CASRSGRLRFTF. The V gene is TRBV19, the J gene TRBJ1-2; D is ambiguous. Germline V CDR1 and CDR2: LNHDA, SQIVND (reference sequence). V was clipped by 6 bases and J by 13 bases, with 18 bases between them. This CDR3 region has 12 residues.

The chain joins TRBV10-3 to TRBJ2-4; tentatively, D is TRBD1 (6 bases). Germline V gene lookup returns CDR1 ENHRY and CDR2 SYGVKD. This CDR3 is 13 amino acids long. V lost 2 bases to trimming and J lost 10 bases, with 12 bases between them. CDR3 region: CAISETTQGIQYF. DNA of the CDR3: TGTGCCATCAGTGAGACCACGCAGGGGATTCAGTACTTC.

This clone was recorded a few times. The chain links TRBV19 to TRBJ1-2; D not certain. Germline V lookup: CDR1 LNHDA, CDR2 SQIVND (reference sequence). Trimming removed 2 bases at V and 7 bases at J, with 8 bases between. CDR3 length: 12 amino acids. This CDR3 is CASSIFPGGYTF. CDR3 DNA sequence: TGTGCCAGTAGTATATTTCCGGGTGGCTACACCTTC.

The chain uses TRBV5-1 and TRBJ2-1; a possible D gene is TRBD2 (6 bases). This CDR3 has 14 residues. V was clipped by 3 bases and J by 3 bases, with 10 bases between them. Germline lookup yields CDR1 SGHRS and CDR2 YFSETQ. CDR3 coding DNA: TGCGCCAGCAGCTCAGACGGGAGCTACAATGAGCAGTTCTTC. This sequence encodes CASSSDGSYNEQFF. Full variable domain (missing parts from reference TRBV5-1 and TRBJ2-1): KAGVTQTPRYLIKTRGQQVTLSCSPISGHRSVSWYQQTPGQGLQFLFEYFSETQRNKGNFPGRFSGRQFSNSRSEMNVSTLELGDSALYLCASSSDGSYNEQFFGPGTRLTVL.